This T cell receptor (beta chain) was identified in a study of regulatory T cells in long-lasting Graves disease. Study observations and caveats: Persistent patients shared under 3,000 public clonotypes among themselves. Newly diagnosed patients shared fewer, at more than 850. Compared with new cases, persistent Graves' patients showed reduced TCR diversity.

On this clonotype: No antigen is known for it.

Combining iRepertoire HTBI primers with Arm-PCR of CDR3 regions, the authors built TCR beta libraries. A single record per CDR3 protein comes from TCRdb applying MiXCR to the multiplex PCR reads. The data show fewer than 400,000 distinct CDR3 sequences, around 20% seen once. Time point in this sample: persistent/refractory GD, antithyroid drugs over 5 years with positive TRAb. The authors made the TCR library using RNA they extracted from PBMCs. The source of the patients was an endocrinology department in Xi'an, China. The sequencing used peripheral blood mononuclear cells (PBMCs), collected when the disease was refractory, from a patient treated with antithyroid drugs. The receptor's source is a female donor with Graves disease.

DNA for the CDR3: TGTGCCAGCAGCCAAGGATTGGGCTCGGGAAACACCATATATTTT. It translates to CASSQGLGSGNTIYF. The chain combines TRBV3-1 with TRBJ1-3; D gene uncertain. Trimming took 1 base from V and 4 from J, leaving 11 bases between them. The CDR3 spans 15 residues. Germline V gene lookup returns CDR1 LGHDT and CDR2 YNNKEL (reference sequence).